This note documents a single TCR beta chain sequence. The data belong to a study of blood T cell repertoires in COVID-19. Across the whole study: T cells, B-cell-depleted T cells, or PBMCs provided the cDNA or gDNA that served as material.

Authors' processing steps: Estimation of nucleated cell counts was performed using reference gene primer amplification. The data were produced by immunoSEQ multiplex PCR, yet TCRdb's version contains in-frame clones alone and is incomplete. The DNA was the basis for D and trimming; V, J and clone size are from that table. The profile shows 200,000 to 250,000 clones, 88% of them singletons. This CDR3 is built from 15 residues. Trimming at V came to 4 bases and at J to 4 bases, leaving 6 bases not matched to a gene. From germline, CDR1 is SGHTA and CDR2 FQGTGA. Specimen: peripheral blood. This TCR came from a woman aged 60 to 75 with acute or convalescent COVID-19. The V and J genes are TRBV7-3 and TRBJ2-3, with 9 bases that match TRBD2. The CDR3 region is CASSSPGLAADTQYF. The CDR3 bases are TGTGCCAGCAGCTCGCCGGGACTAGCCGCAGATACGCAGTATTTT.